This passage covers 17 T cell receptor beta chains from one sample sequenced in a study of CD8 T cells in Susac syndrome (dated 2019 in TCRdb). Library preparation used the immunoSEQ multiplex PCR assay. RNA was extracted using the RNeasy kit, and about 0.45 to 1 microgram was reverse transcribed with random hexamers. The raw public reads went through TCRdb reprocessing: fastp at Q25, MiXCR clone calling, in-frame beta chains kept. Rows with a matching CDR3 protein are joined into one entry that keeps the most common DNA and genes. The sample records roughly 140,000 distinct CDR3 sequences, over 85% of which are singletons. 0.2% to 0.25% of the sample is in the top ten clones. Sequences were obtained from CD8+ T cells from PBMCs. The receptors were gathered from a human donor with multiple sclerosis.

V usage is TRBV11-3 and J usage is TRBJ2-7, with D tentatively TRBD2 (5 bases). The germline CDR1 and CDR2 sequences are SGHNT and YENEEA. Trimming stripped 4 bases from V and 2 bases from J, with 12 bases between. The CDR3 runs 14 residues. Here the CDR3 reads CASSWRGQPYEQYF. CDR3 coding DNA: TGTGCCAGCAGCTGGCGAGGGCAACCCTACGAGCAGTACTTC.

The rearrangement uses TRBV27 and TRBJ2-3, with unresolved D. In germline, CDR1 is MNHEY, CDR2 SMNVEV (reference sequence). The CDR3 has 14 residues. Between the trimmed V and J ends, which lost 1 base and 0 bases, there was a span of 5 bases. CDR3 sequence: CASSLFLSTDTQYF. The CDR3 DNA reads TGTGCCAGCAGTTTATTTCTTAGCACAGATACGCAGTATTTT.

The CDR3 protein is CSVELGTASYEQYF. The CDR3, as DNA: TGCAGCGTCGAGTTGGGGACAGCCTCCTACGAGCAGTACTTC. The chain is built from TRBV29-1 and TRBJ2-7; 7 nucleotides agree with TRBD1. The junction had 8 bases not matched to a gene; V was cut back by 6 bases and J by 0 bases. CDR1 and CDR2 from the germline V gene are SQVTM and ANQGSEA. CDR3 size: 14 residues.

The chain combines TRBV10-3 with TRBJ1-1; D is possibly TRBD1 (5 bases). CDR3 size: 16 residues. V lost 6 bases, J lost 1 base, and 18 bases lay in between. Germline V CDR1 and CDR2: ENHRY, SYGVKD. As DNA, the CDR3 is TGTGCCATCAGCGGACTAGAGGGGCCGGGGAACACTGAAGCTTTCTTT. Its translation: CAISGLEGPGNTEAFF.

The rearrangement joins TRBV15 to TRBJ1-1, with 8 nucleotides matching TRBD1. Germline loops: CDR1 LNHNV, CDR2 YYDKDF (reference sequence). V lost 1 base and J lost 5; bases outside the gene matches: 6. CDR3 length equals 15 residues. The CDR3 protein is CATSRGGTGRTEAFF. In nucleotides, the CDR3 is TGTGCCACCAGCAGAGGTGGGACAGGCCGGACTGAAGCTTTCTTT.

The V and J genes are TRBV14 and TRBJ2-7; D remains unclear. The CDR3 totals 15 residues. CDR1 and CDR2 from the germline V gene are SGHDN and FVKESK. V lost 1 base to trimming and J lost 2 bases, with 12 bases between them. CDR3 sequence: CASSQGIGRTYEQYF. The CDR3 DNA is TGTGCCAGCAGCCAAGGGATAGGCCGAACCTACGAGCAGTACTTC.

The chain couples TRBV7-6 to TRBJ2-1; D may be TRBD1 or TRBD2 (5 bases each). V was trimmed by 0 bases and J by 8 bases, leaving 11 bases between them. The germline V gene has CDR1 SGHVS and CDR2 FNYEAQ. This CDR3 contains 14 residues. The CDR3 loop is CASSLARMGDEQFF. The CDR3 coding sequence is TGTGCCAGCAGCTTAGCGCGGATGGGGGATGAGCAGTTCTTC.

This clonotype appeared a single time. The chain combines TRBV20-1 with TRBJ1-1, with 8 bases identical to TRBD1. V was clipped by 2 bases and J by 2 bases; unmatched bases: 7. CDR3 length equals 15 residues. Germline CDR1 and CDR2: DFQATT and SNEGSKA (reference sequence). CDR3 protein: CSARRDRSSNTEAFF. The CDR3 DNA sequence: TGCAGTGCTAGACGGGACAGGAGTAGTAACACTGAAGCTTTCTTT.

This chain links TRBV27 with TRBJ1-6, with D possibly matching TRBD1 (5 bases). This CDR3 is built from 14 residues. Trimming left V 5 bases short and J 9 bases short, with 14 bases between. Looked up from germline, CDR1 is MNHEY and CDR2 is SMNVEV (reference sequence). Here the CDR3 DNA reads TGTGCCAGCAGTATCACCCAAAGGGGTTCACCCCTCCACTTT. Amino acid sequence: CASSITQRGSPLHF.

The chain uses TRBV15 and TRBJ1-1; D gene unclear. Germline CDR1 reads LNHNV; CDR2 reads YYDKDF (reference sequence). The CDR3 length is 12 residues. V was trimmed by 9 bases and J by 5 bases, leaving 13 bases between them. The DNA for the CDR3 is TGTGCCACGGGAGGGAGCGAAACTGAAGCTTTCTTT. Translation: CATGGSETEAFF. The full variable domain, completed using reference TRBV15 and TRBJ1-1, is DAMVIQNPRYQVTQFGKPVTLSCSQTLNHNVMYWYQQKSSQAPKLLFHYYDKDFNNEADTPDNFQSRRPNTSFCFLDIRSPGLGDTAMYLCATGGSETEAFFGQGTRLTVV.

This clonotype was counted once. The rearrangement uses TRBV19 and TRBJ1-1; D uncertain. Germline V lookup: CDR1 LNHDA, CDR2 SQIVND (reference sequence). V was cut by 1 base and J by 2 bases, with 2 bases left in between. CDR3 size: 12 residues. The CDR3 here is CASSIGNTEAFF. CDR3 coding DNA: TGTGCCAGTAGTATAGGAAACACTGAAGCTTTCTTT. Full variable domain (outside the CDR3, taken from reference TRBV19 and TRBJ1-1): DGGITQSPKYLFRKEGQNVTLSCEQNLNHDAMYWYRQDPGQGLRLIYYSQIVNDFQKGDIAEGYSVSREKKESFPLTVTSAQKNPTAFYLCASSIGNTEAFFGQGTRLTVV.

This chain connects TRBV28 to TRBJ1-2, with a weak D call TRBD1 (5 bases). The CDR3 has 15 residues. Trimming removed 1 base at V and 4 bases at J, with 13 bases between. Germline CDR1 reads MDHEN; CDR2 reads SYDVKM. The CDR3 region is CASSLLRGDPYGYTF. CDR3 DNA sequence: TGTGCCAGCAGTTTATTGAGGGGCGATCCCTATGGCTACACCTTC.

The V call is TRBV24-1, the J call TRBJ2-7; no firm D call. V was clipped by 4 bases and J by 0 bases, with 6 bases between them. Germline CDR1 KGHDR, CDR2 SFDVKD. This CDR3 region has 13 residues. This chain's CDR3 is CATSDPDSYEQYF. The CDR3 coding sequence is TGTGCCACCAGTGACCCGGACTCCTACGAGCAGTACTTC.

The chain has TRBV29-1 and TRBJ1-2, with no clear D. CDR3 size: 13 residues. Trimming removed 7 bases at V and 2 bases at J, with 14 bases between. From germline, CDR1 is SQVTM and CDR2 ANQGSEA. The CDR3 nucleotides are TGCAGCGCCCTAGGCGGCAGAAACTATGGCTACACCTTC. Translation: CSALGGRNYGYTF.

The chain couples TRBV30 to TRBJ1-1, with 7 nucleotides matching TRBD1. V was clipped by 7 bases and J by 3 bases; unmatched bases: 8. The germline CDR1 and CDR2 sequences are GTSNPN and SVGIG (reference sequence). The CDR3 runs to 13 residues. In nucleotides, the CDR3 is TGTGCCTCCGGGGGCAGGGGGGACACTGAAGCTTTCTTT. As protein: CASGGRGDTEAFF.

This clonotype was detected only once. The rearrangement links TRBV7-3 to TRBJ2-5, with 10 positions matching TRBD1. The CDR3 is 14 residues long. Germline V gene sequence: CDR1 SGHTA, CDR2 FQGTGA. Germline trimming cut 5 bases from V and 9 bases from J; bases unmatched to any gene: 9. CDR3 region: CASSGTGDSTAQYF. The CDR3, as DNA: TGTGCCAGCAGCGGGACAGGGGATAGTACGGCCCAGTACTTC.

The rearrangement joins TRBV12-3 or TRBV12-4 to TRBJ1-1; D not certain. Trimming stripped 6 bases from V and 2 bases from J, with 7 bases between. This CDR3 is 12 amino acids long. The CDR3 DNA sequence: TGTGCCAGCAGCCGACTCAACACTGAAGCTTTCTTT. Encoded protein: CASSRLNTEAFF.